This T cell receptor (beta chain) was captured by sequencing in a study of human T cells and chemical hapten exposure. In the study overall: Alopecia areata, totalis or universalis affected patients, mainly female.

The time point denotes: patch test 2, 6 weeks after DPC sensitization. Treatment here: therapeutic diphenylcyclopropenone sensitization with weekly scalp DPC. Total RNA was extracted from unfractionated whole blood. MiXCR, applied by TCRdb to the RACE reads, yields one record per CDR3 protein. This sample yields a few hundred thousand distinct CDR3 sequences, of which nearly 6.5% are seen a single time; about 5.6% belongs to the top ten. This clonotype was seen many times. The CDR3 loop spans 12 amino acids. The V and J ends lost 10 bases and 3 bases respectively, with 12 bases between them. Germline lookup yields CDR1 SNHLY and CDR2 FYNNEI.

The genes are TRBV2 and TRBJ1-1, with D possibly matching TRBD1 (5 bases). The sequencing used whole blood, collected in connection with sensitization to the hapten diphenylcyclopropenone (DPC). This clonotype originated in a woman between 18 and 29 years old with alopecia areata. Some clones in this sample may be carry-over from other donors' samples. CDR3 coding DNA: TGTGCCAAGGAGGGGAGCTACACTGAAGCTTTCTTT. Translating gives CAKEGSYTEAFF.